This entry concerns a single T cell receptor beta chain. Antigen: not known. Assay used: immunoSEQ multiplex PCR; TCRdb lists only in-frame clones, some missing. The table has under 30,000 clones, nearly 90% seen once. The data stem from a study of T cells in localized non-small cell lung cancer. Findings and caveats of the study: Higher blood T cell density went with longer overall survival. Adjacent lung was found to contain a median roughly 60 of the top 100 tumor clones.

This CDR3 has 12 residues. V was shortened by 4 bases and J by 5 bases, with 8 bases between the two germline ends. Germline-derived CDR1 and CDR2 are SGHTA and FQGNSA. The clonotype originates from a woman aged 35-75 years with stage I lung adenocarcinoma. The source material was peripheral blood, sampled before any cancer treatment. The rearrangement links TRBV7-2 to TRBJ2-5; D unclear. The CDR3 here is CASSSPLETQYF. Here the CDR3 DNA reads TGTGCCAGCAGCTCCCCCTTGGAGACCCAGTACTTC.